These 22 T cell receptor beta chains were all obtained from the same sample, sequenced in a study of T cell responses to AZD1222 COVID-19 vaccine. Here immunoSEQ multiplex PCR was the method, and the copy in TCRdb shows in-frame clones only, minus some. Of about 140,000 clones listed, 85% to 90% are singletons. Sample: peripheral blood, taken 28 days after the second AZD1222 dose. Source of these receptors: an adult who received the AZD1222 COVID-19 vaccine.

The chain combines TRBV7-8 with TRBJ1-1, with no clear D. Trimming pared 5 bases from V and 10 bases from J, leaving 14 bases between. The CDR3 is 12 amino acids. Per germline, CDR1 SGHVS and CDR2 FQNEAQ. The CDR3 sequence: CASSPSEAVAFF. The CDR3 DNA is TGTGCCAGCAGCCCGAGTGAAGCGGTAGCTTTCTTT.

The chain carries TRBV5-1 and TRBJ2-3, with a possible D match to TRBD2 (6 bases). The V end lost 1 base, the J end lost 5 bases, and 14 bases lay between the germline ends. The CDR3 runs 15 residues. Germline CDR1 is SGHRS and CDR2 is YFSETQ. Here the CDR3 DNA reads TGCGCCAGCAGCTTGTTTGGGGGGATCAGAGATACGCAGTATTTT. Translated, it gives CASSLFGGIRDTQYF.

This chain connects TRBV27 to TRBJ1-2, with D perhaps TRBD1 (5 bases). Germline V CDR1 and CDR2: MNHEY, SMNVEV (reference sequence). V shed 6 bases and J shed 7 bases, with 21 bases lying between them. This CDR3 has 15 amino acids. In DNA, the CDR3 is TGTGCCAGCAGCCCCTGGGTGGGACTCCGGCTTGGCTACACCTTC. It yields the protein CASSPWVGLRLGYTF.

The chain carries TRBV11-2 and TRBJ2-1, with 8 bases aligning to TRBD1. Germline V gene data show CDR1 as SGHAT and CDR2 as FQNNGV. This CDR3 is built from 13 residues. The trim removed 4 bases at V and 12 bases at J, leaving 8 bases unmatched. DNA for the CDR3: TGTGCCAGCAGCTCGAGGACAGGGAGTGTGCAGTTCTTC. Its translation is CASSSRTGSVQFF.

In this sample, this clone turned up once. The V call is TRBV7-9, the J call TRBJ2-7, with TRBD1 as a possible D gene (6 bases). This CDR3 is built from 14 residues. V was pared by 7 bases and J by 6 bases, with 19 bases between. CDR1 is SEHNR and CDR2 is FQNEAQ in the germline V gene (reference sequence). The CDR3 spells CASNLGEGVLEQYF. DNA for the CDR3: TGTGCCAGCAATCTGGGAGAGGGGGTCCTCGAGCAGTACTTC.

CDR3 in amino acids: CASSPRTPSKETQYF. The CDR3 region has the DNA TGTGCCAGCAGTCCGCGGACACCCTCAAAAGAGACCCAGTACTTC. The chain uses TRBV28 and TRBJ2-5; tentative D call: TRBD1 (5 bases). Trimming took off 5 bases at V and 3 bases at J, with 16 bases between the two ends. The CDR3 extends over 15 amino acids. Per germline, CDR1 MDHEN and CDR2 SYDVKM.

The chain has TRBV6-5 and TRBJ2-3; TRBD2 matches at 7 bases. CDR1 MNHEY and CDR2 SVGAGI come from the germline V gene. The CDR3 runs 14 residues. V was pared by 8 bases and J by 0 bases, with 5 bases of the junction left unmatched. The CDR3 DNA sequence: TGTGCCAGCTCGGGACTAACTAGCACAGATACGCAGTATTTT. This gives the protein CASSGLTSTDTQYF.

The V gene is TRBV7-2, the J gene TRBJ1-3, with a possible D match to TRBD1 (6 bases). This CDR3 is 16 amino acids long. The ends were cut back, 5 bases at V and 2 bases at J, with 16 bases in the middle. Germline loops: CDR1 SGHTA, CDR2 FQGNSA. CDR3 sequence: CASSVGQYLTGNTIYF. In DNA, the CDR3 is TGTGCCAGCAGCGTCGGACAGTATCTTACTGGAAACACCATATATTTT.

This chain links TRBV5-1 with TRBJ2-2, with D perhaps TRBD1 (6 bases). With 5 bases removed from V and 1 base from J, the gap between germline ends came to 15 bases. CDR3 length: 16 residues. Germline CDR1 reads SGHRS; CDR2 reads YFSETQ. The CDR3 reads CASSYGTLRNTGELFF. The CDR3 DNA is TGCGCCAGCAGTTACGGGACACTCCGGAACACCGGGGAGCTGTTTTTT.

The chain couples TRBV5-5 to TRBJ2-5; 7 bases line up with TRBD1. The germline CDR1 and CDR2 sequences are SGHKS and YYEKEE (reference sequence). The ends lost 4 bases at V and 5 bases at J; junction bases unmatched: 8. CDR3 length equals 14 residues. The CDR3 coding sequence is TGTGCCAGCAGCATGAGGACAGGCGAGGAGACCCAGTACTTC. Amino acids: CASSMRTGEETQYF.

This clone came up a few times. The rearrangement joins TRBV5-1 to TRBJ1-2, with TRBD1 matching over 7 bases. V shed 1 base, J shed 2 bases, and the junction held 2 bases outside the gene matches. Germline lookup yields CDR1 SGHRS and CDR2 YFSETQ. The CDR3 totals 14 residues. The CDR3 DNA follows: TGCGCCAGCAGCTTGACAGGGGACAACTATGGCTACACCTTC. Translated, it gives CASSLTGDNYGYTF.

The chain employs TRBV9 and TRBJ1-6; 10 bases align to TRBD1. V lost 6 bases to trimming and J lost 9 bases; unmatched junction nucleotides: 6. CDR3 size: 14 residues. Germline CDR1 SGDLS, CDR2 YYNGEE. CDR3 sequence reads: CASTEGTGVSPLHF. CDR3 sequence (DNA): TGTGCCAGCACAGAAGGGACAGGGGTTTCACCCCTCCACTTT.

CDR3 region: CASSLWDRNTDTQYF. The CDR3 region has the DNA TGTGCCAGCAGTTTATGGGACAGGAACACAGATACGCAGTATTTT. This chain joins TRBV28 and TRBJ2-3, with 7 positions matching TRBD1. Germline V gene lookup returns CDR1 MDHEN and CDR2 SYDVKM. The CDR3 runs 15 residues. Unmatched junction bases numbered 2, after V lost 0 bases and J lost 2 bases.

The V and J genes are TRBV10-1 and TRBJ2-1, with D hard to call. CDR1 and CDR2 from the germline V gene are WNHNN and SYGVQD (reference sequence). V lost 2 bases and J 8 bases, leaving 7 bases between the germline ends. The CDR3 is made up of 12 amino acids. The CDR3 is CASSEGEDEQFF. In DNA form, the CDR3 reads TGCGCCAGCAGTGAGGGAGAGGATGAGCAGTTCTTC.

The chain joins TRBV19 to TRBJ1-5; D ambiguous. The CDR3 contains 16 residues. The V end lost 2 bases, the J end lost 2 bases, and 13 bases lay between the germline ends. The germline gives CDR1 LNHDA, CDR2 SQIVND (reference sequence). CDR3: CASSIPPTFGNQPQHF. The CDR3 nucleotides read TGTGCCAGTAGTATACCTCCCACCTTTGGCAATCAGCCCCAGCATTTT.

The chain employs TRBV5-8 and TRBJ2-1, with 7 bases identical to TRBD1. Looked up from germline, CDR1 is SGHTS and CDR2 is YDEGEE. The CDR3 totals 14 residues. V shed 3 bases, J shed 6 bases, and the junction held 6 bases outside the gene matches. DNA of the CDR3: TGTGCCAGCAGCTCCTGGGCAGGGGGCAATGAGCAGTTCTTC. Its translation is CASSSWAGGNEQFF.

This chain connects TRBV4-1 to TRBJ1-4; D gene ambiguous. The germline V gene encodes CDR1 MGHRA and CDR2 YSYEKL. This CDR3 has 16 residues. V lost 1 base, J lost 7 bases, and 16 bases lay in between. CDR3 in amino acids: CASSQVLSPGSEKLFF. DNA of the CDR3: TGCGCCAGCAGCCAAGTTCTCTCCCCGGGGAGTGAAAAACTGTTTTTT.

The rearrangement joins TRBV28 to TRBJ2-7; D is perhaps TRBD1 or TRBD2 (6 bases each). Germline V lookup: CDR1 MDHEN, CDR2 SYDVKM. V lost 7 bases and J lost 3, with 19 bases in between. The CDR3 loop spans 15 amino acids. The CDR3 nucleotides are TGTGCCAGCATCAGTGGCGGAGGGGGTGACTACGAGCAGTACTTC. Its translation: CASISGGGGDYEQYF.

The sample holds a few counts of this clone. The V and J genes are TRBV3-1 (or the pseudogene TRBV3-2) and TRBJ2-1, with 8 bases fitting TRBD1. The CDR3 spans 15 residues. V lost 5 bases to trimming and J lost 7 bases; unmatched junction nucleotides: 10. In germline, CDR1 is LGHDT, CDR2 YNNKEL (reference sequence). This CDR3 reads CASSFTQGARNEQFF. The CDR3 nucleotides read TGTGCCAGCAGCTTTACGCAGGGGGCTAGAAATGAGCAGTTCTTC.

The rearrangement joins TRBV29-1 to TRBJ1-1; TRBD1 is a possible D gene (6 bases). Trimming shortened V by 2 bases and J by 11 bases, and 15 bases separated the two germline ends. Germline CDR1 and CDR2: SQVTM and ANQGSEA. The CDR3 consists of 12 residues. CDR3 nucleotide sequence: TGCAGCGTTGAACGTGGGGGGCAGGAGGCTTTCTTT. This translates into CSVERGGQEAFF.

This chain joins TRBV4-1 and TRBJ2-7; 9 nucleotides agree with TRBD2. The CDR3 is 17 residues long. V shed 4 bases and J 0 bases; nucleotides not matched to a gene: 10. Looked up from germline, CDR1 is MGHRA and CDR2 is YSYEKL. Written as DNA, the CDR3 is TGCGCCAGCAGCCTACACTTCGTTAGCGGGGGCTCCTACGAGCAGTACTTC. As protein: CASSLHFVSGGSYEQYF.

The CDR3 protein is CASSEGPTEGGYEQYF. The CDR3 DNA reads as TGTGCCAGCAGTGAAGGGCCCACAGAGGGCGGCTACGAGCAGTACTTC. This chain joins TRBV6-1 and TRBJ2-7; D may be TRBD2 (5 bases). CDR1 and CDR2 (germline): MNHNS, SASEGT. With 1 base removed from V and 3 bases from J, the gap between germline ends came to 16 bases. The CDR3 is 16 residues long.